The 30 T cell receptor beta chains reported below all come from one sample, sequenced in a study of CD8+ T cells in alopecia areata. RNA was extracted and reverse transcribed into cDNA as the sequencing template. The table came from immunoSEQ multiplex PCR; TCRdb's copy has only in-frame clones and leaves some out. This sample has under 350,000 clones, each found more than once. Markers used for sorting pooled cutaneous lymph node cells were CD4, CD8alpha, NKG2D, NKG2ACE and others. The sample comprised CD4+ T cells sorted from a lymph node. The receptor set was obtained from a C3H/HeJ mouse with alopecia areata. The MHC haplotype recorded for the strain is H2-k.

About this clone itself: The gene names here belong to mouse. The read terminates 4 residues before the CDR3 end, so the remaining end is supplied by the germline J gene. J is TRBJ2-4 and V is TRBV13-1; 11 bases are a match to TRBD2. CDR3 length equals 15 residues. Germline V gene lookup returns CDR1 NSHNY and CDR2 SYGAGN. The DNA read from the CDR3 is TGTGCCAGCAGTGAAACTGGGGGGGCGCGGAAC. Translating it yields CASSETGGARN. The entire CDR3 reads CASSETGGARNTLYF.

About this clone: Each gene name is a mouse one. The missing CDR3 end, 4 residues past where the read stops, is filled in from the germline J gene. The rearrangement uses TRBV29 and TRBJ2-5; 10 bases are shared with TRBD2. This CDR3 region has 15 residues. Germline CDR1 and CDR2: MSHET and SYDVDS. CDR3 loop: CASSPPPGGADTQYF. The sequenced part of the CDR3 DNA is TGTGCTAGCAGTCCTCCCCCTGGGGGGGCAGAC.

This clone has only a few counts. Genes and germline come from the mouse. The read falls 4 residues short of the CDR3 end, and the missing part is taken from the germline J gene. Other DNA sequences of this sample code for an identical CDR3. This sequence joins TRBV1 and TRBJ2-5, with D hard to call. This CDR3 has 13 amino acids. The V end lost 3 bases, the J end lost 3 bases, and 7 bases lay between the germline ends. CDR1 is NSQYPW and CDR2 is LRSPGD in the germline V gene (reference sequence). The sequenced CDR3 bases are TGCACCTGCAGTGCTGACATTCAAGAC. Protein sequence: CTCSADIQD. The CDR3, in full, reads CTCSADIQDTQYF.

The sample holds a few counts of this clone. The gene names given are mouse names. The read comes to an end 4 residues before the CDR3 does, leaving the germline J gene to fill in the end. The chain links TRBV13-1 to TRBJ2-5, with TRBD1 matching 7 bases. The CDR3 runs 16 residues. CDR1 is NSHNY, CDR2 SYGAGN, per germline. V lost 2 bases, J lost 0 bases, and 6 bases stayed unmatched. The CDR3 bases that were read are TGTGCCAGCAGTGAGAGCCGGGACAGTAACCAAGAC. Translation gives CASSESRDSNQD. The whole CDR3 protein reads CASSESRDSNQDTQYF.

About this clone: Gene names are the mouse ones. The CDR3 is cut off 4 residues early in the read; its end comes from the germline J gene. The same CDR3 arises from other DNA sequences in this sample as well. This chain links TRBV1 with TRBJ2-4, with no clear D. The CDR3 loop spans 12 amino acids. Germline V CDR1 and CDR2: NSQYPW, LRSPGD (reference sequence). The CDR3 region is CTCSADRNTLYF. CDR3 DNA (partial): TGCACCTGCAGTGCAGATAGGAAC.

As concerns this clone: Gene and germline names: mouse. The read stops 4 residues short of the end of the CDR3; the missing end is completed from the germline J gene. The rearrangement links TRBV13-3 to TRBJ2-3; no reliable D call. The CDR3 totals 13 residues. V was cut by 5 bases and J by 0 bases, with 7 bases left in between. Germline CDR1 reads NNHDY; CDR2 reads SYVADS. The part of the CDR3 DNA that was read is TGTGCCAGCAGGCAGACTAGTGCAGAA. Encoded protein: CASRQTSAE. The whole CDR3 sequence reads CASRQTSAETLYF.

Notes on this clone: The germline and genes are mouse ones. The read terminates 4 residues before the CDR3 end, so the remaining end is supplied by the germline J gene. The rearrangement links TRBV5 to TRBJ2-5; 7 nucleotides line up with TRBD1. Per germline, CDR1 LGHNA and CDR2 YNLKQL (reference sequence). Trimming cost V 1 base and J 1 base; bases outside gene matches: 2. The CDR3 totals 15 residues. This CDR3 reads CASSQAGTDQDTQYF. The sequenced part of the CDR3 DNA is TGTGCCAGCAGCCAAGCCGGGACAGACCAAGAC.

This clone has just a few counts. Gene names are mouse gene names. The DNA ends 4 residues before the CDR3 does, and the rest of the CDR3 is filled in from the germline J gene. Other DNA sequences in this sample translate to the same CDR3. The chain recombines TRBV1 with TRBJ1-1; the D gene is possibly TRBD1 (6 bases). The CDR3 spans 12 residues. The germline gives CDR1 NSQYPW, CDR2 LRSPGD (reference sequence). The part of the CDR3 DNA that was read is TGCACCTGCAGTGCGACAGGAACA. This codes for CTCSATGT. The full CDR3 reads CTCSATGTEVFF.

As regards this clone: Germline and genes here are mouse. The read is 4 residues too short to cover the CDR3 end, so that end is filled in from the germline J gene. The chain joins TRBV19 to TRBJ1-1; 9 bases are a match to TRBD1. The CDR3 covers 14 residues. V was clipped by 2 bases and J by 3 bases; unmatched bases: 2. Germline V gene sequence: CDR1 FNHDT, CDR2 SITEND (reference sequence). Here the CDR3 reads CASSMGTGYTEVFF. CDR3 bases read: TGTGCCAGCAGTATGGGGACAGGGTACACA.

This clone was counted many times. Mouse names are used for the genes. The CDR3 extends 4 residues past the end of the read, so its final part is completed from the germline J gene. This specimen includes other DNA sequences encoding the same CDR3. The chain joins TRBV13-1 to TRBJ1-2; 7 bases are a match to TRBD1. Germline V gives CDR1 NSHNY, CDR2 SYGAGN. Trimming removed 0 bases from V and 0 bases from J; junction bases left unmatched: 2. The CDR3 spans 15 residues. The CDR3 DNA, read in part, is TGTGCCAGCAGTGATGCAGGGGGTGCAAACTCC. Translating it yields CASSDAGGANS. The entire CDR3 sequence reads CASSDAGGANSDYTF.

This clone was detected only a few times. Germline and genes here are mouse. The CDR3 is cut off 4 residues early in the read; its end comes from the germline J gene. Other DNA sequences of this sample code for an identical CDR3. This chain links TRBV5 with TRBJ2-3, with TRBD2 matching over 10 bases. The germline V gene has CDR1 LGHNA and CDR2 YNLKQL (reference sequence). The V gene end was trimmed by 4 bases and the J gene end by 1 base; junction bases not matched to a gene: 2. The CDR3 is 15 amino acids. CDR3: CASSPGTGGAETLYF. The DNA read from the CDR3 is TGTGCCAGCAGCCCCGGGACTGGGGGTGCAGAA.

On this clone itself: Gene names are the mouse ones. With the read ending 4 residues before the CDR3 end, the germline J gene is used to fill in that end. The chain links TRBV31 to TRBJ2-1; 10 bases agree with TRBD1. Trimming took 1 base from V and 6 from J; bases not matched to a gene: 6. CDR3 length: 15 amino acids. Germline assignment: CDR1 GKSSPN and CDR2 SITVG. Here the CDR3 reads CAWSRPGQGFAEQFF. The part of the CDR3 DNA that was read is TGTGCCTGGAGTCGTCCGGGACAGGGGTTTGCT.

A few counts support this clone. Gene names refer to mouse genes. The CDR3 end falls 3 residues outside the read, so it is completed with the germline J gene. This chain links TRBV13-3 with TRBJ1-6, with 9 nucleotides matching TRBD1. TRBJ1-6 carries the ORF label, with uncertain function. Germline lookup yields CDR1 NNHDY and CDR2 SYVADS. The CDR3 runs 15 residues. The trim removed 6 bases at V and 4 bases at J, leaving 5 bases unmatched. The DNA read from the CDR3 is TGTGCCAGCAAAATTGGACAGGGGTATAATTCGCCC. Residues: CASKIGQGYNSP. The entire CDR3 sequence reads CASKIGQGYNSPLYF.

In its sample, this clone was seen a few times. Each gene name is a mouse one. The CDR3 end falls 4 residues outside the read, so it is completed with the germline J gene. Within the sample, other DNA sequences also encode this same CDR3. The chain carries TRBV13-1 and TRBJ1-1, with 8 bases identical to TRBD1. Germline V gives CDR1 NSHNY, CDR2 SYGAGN. The CDR3 contains 13 residues. CDR3 residues: CASSVTGGTEVFF. The sequenced part of the CDR3 DNA is TGTGCCAGCAGTGTCACAGGGGGAACA.

The table lists this clone with many counts. The gene symbols are mouse symbols. Read coverage stops 4 residues before the CDR3 terminus; the germline J gene supplies the remainder. This chain uses TRBV13-1 with TRBJ1-2; D is unclear. V was shortened by 4 bases and J by 0 bases, with 7 bases between the two germline ends. This CDR3 region has 13 residues. Germline lookup yields CDR1 NSHNY and CDR2 SYGAGN. CDR3: CASSLQSNSDYTF. The sequenced part of the CDR3 DNA is TGTGCCAGCAGTCTACAGTCAAACTCC.

This clone was counted only a few times. Gene names follow the mouse nomenclature. The read ends 4 residues early relative to the CDR3; the germline J gene fills the gap. This chain uses TRBV13-3 with TRBJ2-2; 11 nucleotides align to TRBD2. CDR1 and CDR2 from the germline V gene are NNHDY and SYVADS. Losses at the gene ends were 4 bases for V and 0 bases for J; bases not matched to a gene: 2. The CDR3 is 16 amino acids. CDR3 loop: CASSLTGGANTGQLYF. The part of the CDR3 DNA that was read is TGTGCCAGCAGTCTGACTGGGGGGGCAAACACCGGG.

This clone occurred a few times. The gene names here belong to mouse. The DNA ends 4 residues before the CDR3 does, and the rest of the CDR3 is filled in from the germline J gene. This rearrangement joins TRBV13-3 to TRBJ1-2; D is undetermined. Germline CDR1 NNHDY, CDR2 SYVADS. The CDR3 covers 11 residues. Trimming stripped 5 bases from V and 3 bases from J, with 5 bases between. The part of the CDR3 DNA that was read is TGTGCCAGCAGGCAGGACTCC. Protein product: CASRQDS. The CDR3 reads in full as CASRQDSDYTF.

This clone was seen only a few times. Gene names denote mouse genes. The missing CDR3 end, 4 residues past where the read stops, is filled in from the germline J gene. The chain has TRBV2 and TRBJ2-7, with 9 nucleotides matching TRBD2. CDR3 length: 15 amino acids. Looked up from germline, CDR1 is LGHNA and CDR2 is YSYQKL. The CDR3 spells CASSQGGTGFYEQYF. The DNA read from the CDR3 is TGTGCCAGCAGCCAAGGAGGGACTGGGTTTTAT.

A note on this clone: The listed genes are named as in mouse. The CDR3 end lies 4 residues beyond the end of the read and is filled in from the germline J gene. In the same sample, other DNA sequences code for this CDR3. V is TRBV13-1 and J is TRBJ2-2, with TRBD1 matching over 12 bases. This CDR3 region has 15 residues. Germline CDR1 and CDR2: NSHNY and SYGAGN. The junction had 1 base not matched to a gene; V was cut back by 5 bases and J by 2 bases. The CDR3 region is CASRGTGGNTGQLYF. CDR3 bases read: TGTGCCAGCAGGGGGACAGGGGGCAACACCGGG.

This clone has only a few counts. Gene labels here are mouse ones. The read ends 4 residues early relative to the CDR3; the germline J gene fills the gap. The sample holds other DNA sequences that translate to the same CDR3. The chain has TRBV5 and TRBJ2-2, with TRBD2 identical over 7 bases. CDR3 length equals 15 residues. Germline CDR1 LGHNA, CDR2 YNLKQL (reference sequence). Trimming removed 3 bases from V and 3 bases from J; junction bases left unmatched: 4. Partial CDR3 DNA: TGTGCCAGCAGCCAGACGGGGGGGGACACCGGG. It codes for CASSQTGGDTG. The complete CDR3 reads CASSQTGGDTGQLYF.

This clone has only a few counts. Gene names and germline match the mouse. CDR3 DNA, as far as it was read: TGTGCCAGCAGTCCCCAACAGGGAGGAAATTCGCCC. Translating gives CASSPQQGGNSP. The full CDR3 protein is CASSPQQGGNSPLYF. The chain has TRBV19 and TRBJ1-6; the D gene is possibly TRBD1 (6 bases). The CDR3 end falls 3 residues outside the read, so it is completed with the germline J gene. TRBJ1-6 is classed as an ORF, of uncertain function. Germline-derived CDR1 and CDR2 are FNHDT and SITEND (reference sequence). The V end was cut by 4 bases, the J end by 7 bases, with 15 bases between. The CDR3 has 15 residues.

This clone has more than one count but fewer than ten. Gene names are the mouse ones. The CDR3 end is not reached by the read, which stops 4 residues before it; the germline J gene fills it in. This rearrangement joins TRBV5 to TRBJ2-5; D remains ambiguous. Germline V lookup: CDR1 LGHNA, CDR2 YNLKQL (reference sequence). CDR3 length: 12 residues. The CDR3 loop reads CASSRWRDTQYF. The sequenced part of the CDR3 DNA is TGTGCCAGCAGCCGCTGGAGAGAC.

The table lists this clone with many counts. Gene names are mouse gene names. The read terminates 4 residues ahead of where the CDR3 ends, so the germline J gene completes it. The rearrangement joins TRBV17 to TRBJ2-1; 9 nucleotides agree with TRBD2. Germline values: CDR1 MNHDT, CDR2 YYDKIL. The CDR3 totals 14 residues. V shed 5 bases, J shed 5 bases, and the junction held 4 bases outside the gene matches. CDR3 region: CASSGMGGHAEQFF. The CDR3 DNA, read in part, is TGTGCTAGCAGTGGTATGGGGGGGCATGCT.

Concerning this clone itself: Here the gene names and germline are mouse. The observed sequence ends 4 residues before the CDR3 terminus, with the missing tail filled in from the germline J gene. This sequence joins TRBV1 and TRBJ2-5, with D maybe TRBD1 (6 bases). The V gene lost 5 bases and the J gene lost 3 bases, with 15 bases spanning the gap. The germline CDR1 and CDR2 sequences are NSQYPW and LRSPGD (reference sequence). The CDR3 covers 15 residues. The CDR3 loop is CTCSSKTGSQDTQYF. CDR3 DNA (partial): TGCACCTGCAGTTCAAAAACAGGGTCTCAAGAC.

Points on this clone: All gene names here are mouse names. Read sequence stops 3 residues before the CDR3 end, and the germline J gene provides the missing end. The rearrangement joins TRBV19 to TRBJ1-6, with D possibly matching TRBD1 (5 bases). TRBJ1-6 has ORF status, its function being uncertain. Germline loops: CDR1 FNHDT, CDR2 SITEND (reference sequence). CDR3 size: 15 residues. The ends were cut back, 2 bases at V and 6 bases at J, with 12 bases in the middle. The sequenced CDR3 bases are TGTGCCAGCAGTATTGGGGGGATTAGTAATTCGCCC. Translating it yields CASSIGGISNSP. The entire CDR3 protein is CASSIGGISNSPLYF.

This clone was recorded a few times. At one boundary the junction diverges from the germline segment, which might be a read error. Mouse gene names and germline throughout. CDR3: CASSIVRGRSFNSPLYF. The CDR3 DNA, read in part, is TGTGCCAGCAGTATAGTCAGGGGGCGCTCCTTTAATTCGCCC. The chain carries TRBV19 and TRBJ1-6; the match to TRBD1 covers 8 bases. The sequenced fragment ends 3 residues before the CDR3 boundary, so the rest is inferred from the germline J gene. Being an ORF, TRBJ1-6 has a function that is uncertain. The CDR3 is 17 residues long. The germline V gene encodes CDR1 FNHDT and CDR2 SITEND (reference sequence).

This clone was observed a few times. Gene names refer to mouse genes. The read comes to an end 4 residues before the CDR3 does, leaving the germline J gene to fill in the end. The chain carries TRBV13-1 and TRBJ1-2; D gene ambiguous. The V and J ends lost 0 bases and 4 bases respectively, with 7 bases between them. CDR3 length equals 13 residues. Per germline, CDR1 NSHNY and CDR2 SYGAGN. The CDR3 DNA, read in part, is TGTGCCAGCAGTGATGAGGAGGGCTCC. Its translation is CASSDEEGS. The complete CDR3 protein is CASSDEEGSDYTF.

This clone has more than one count but fewer than ten. The genes are named according to mouse. The CDR3 extends 3 residues past the end of the read, so its final part is completed from the germline J gene. V and J are TRBV19 and TRBJ1-6, with 9 bases that match TRBD1. Being an ORF, TRBJ1-6 has a function that is uncertain. Germline trimming cut 4 bases from V and 3 bases from J; bases unmatched to any gene: 5. This CDR3 spans 16 amino acids. Germline lookup yields CDR1 FNHDT and CDR2 SITEND (reference sequence). CDR3 region: CASSRQGGFYNSPLYF. CDR3 DNA, as far as it was read: TGTGCCAGCAGTCGACAGGGGGGTTTCTATAATTCGCCC.

This clone has at least ten counts. Gene names and germline refer to mouse. The read ends 4 residues before the CDR3 terminus; that terminus is restored from the germline J gene. The chain recombines TRBV17 with TRBJ2-4; TRBD1 is a possible D gene (5 bases). The CDR3 is made up of 14 amino acids. Germline V gene lookup returns CDR1 MNHDT and CDR2 YYDKIL. Trimming removed 5 bases at V and 1 base at J, with 10 bases between. CDR3 bases read: TGTGCTAGCAGTGCAGGGAGAGGTCAAAAC. This translates into CASSAGRGQN. In full, the CDR3 is CASSAGRGQNTLYF.

Only a few counts were recorded for this clone. This sequence may be a read error, since a much larger clone differs from it by one base. The germline and genes are mouse ones. The read is 4 residues too short to cover the CDR3 end, so that end is filled in from the germline J gene. Other DNA sequences in the sample encode the same CDR3. The V and J genes are TRBV19 and TRBJ2-2; 9 nucleotides line up with TRBD1. CDR3 length: 14 amino acids. V shed 5 bases, J shed 2 bases, and the junction held 1 base outside the gene matches. In germline, CDR1 is FNHDT, CDR2 SITEND (reference sequence). CDR3: CASRDRGNTGQLYF. CDR3 bases read: TGTGCCAGCAGAGACAGGGGGAACACCGGG.